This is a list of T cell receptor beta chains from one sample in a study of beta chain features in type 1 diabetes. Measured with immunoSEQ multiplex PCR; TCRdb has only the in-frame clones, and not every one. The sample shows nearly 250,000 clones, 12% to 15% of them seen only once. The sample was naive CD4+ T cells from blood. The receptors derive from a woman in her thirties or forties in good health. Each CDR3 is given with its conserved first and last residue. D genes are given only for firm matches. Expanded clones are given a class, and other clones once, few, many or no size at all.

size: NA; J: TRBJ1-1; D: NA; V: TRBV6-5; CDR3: CASIEQGNTEAFF; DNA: TGTGCCAGCATCGAACAGGGAAACACTGAAGCTTTCTTT
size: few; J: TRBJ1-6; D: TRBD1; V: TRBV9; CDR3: CASSVGGQSTNSPLHF; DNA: TGTGCCAGCAGCGTAGGGGGACAGAGTACTAATTCACCCCTCCACTTT
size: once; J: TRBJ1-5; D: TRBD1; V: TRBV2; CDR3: CAGGTEQNQPQHF; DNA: TGTGCCGGAGGGACAGAACAAAATCAGCCCCAGCATTTT
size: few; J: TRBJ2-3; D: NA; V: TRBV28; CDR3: CASSLWAPPGDTQYF; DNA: TGTGCCAGCAGTTTATGGGCCCCGCCCGGGGATACGCAGTATTTT
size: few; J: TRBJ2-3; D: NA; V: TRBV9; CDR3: CASSVYADTQYF; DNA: TGTGCCAGCAGCGTATATGCAGATACGCAGTATTTT
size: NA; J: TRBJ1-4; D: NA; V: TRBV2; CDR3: CAGEVNEKLFF; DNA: TGTGCCGGGGAGGTTAATGAAAAACTGTTTTTT
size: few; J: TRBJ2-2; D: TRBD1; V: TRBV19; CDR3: CASSSITGATGELFF; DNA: TGTGCCAGTAGCTCCATTACAGGGGCCACCGGGGAGCTGTTTTTT
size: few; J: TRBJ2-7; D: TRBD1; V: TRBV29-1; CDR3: CSVEFRGRSPYEQYF; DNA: TGCAGCGTTGAATTTAGGGGGCGAAGCCCCTACGAGCAGTACTTC
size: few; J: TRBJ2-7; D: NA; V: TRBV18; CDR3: CASSPRDEQYF; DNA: TGTGCCAGCTCACCCCGCGACGAGCAGTACTTC
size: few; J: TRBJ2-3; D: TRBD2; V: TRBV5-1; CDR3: CASSFSVGLAGTTDTQYF; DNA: TGCGCCAGCAGCTTCTCGGTGGGACTAGCGGGGACTACAGATACGCAGTATTTT